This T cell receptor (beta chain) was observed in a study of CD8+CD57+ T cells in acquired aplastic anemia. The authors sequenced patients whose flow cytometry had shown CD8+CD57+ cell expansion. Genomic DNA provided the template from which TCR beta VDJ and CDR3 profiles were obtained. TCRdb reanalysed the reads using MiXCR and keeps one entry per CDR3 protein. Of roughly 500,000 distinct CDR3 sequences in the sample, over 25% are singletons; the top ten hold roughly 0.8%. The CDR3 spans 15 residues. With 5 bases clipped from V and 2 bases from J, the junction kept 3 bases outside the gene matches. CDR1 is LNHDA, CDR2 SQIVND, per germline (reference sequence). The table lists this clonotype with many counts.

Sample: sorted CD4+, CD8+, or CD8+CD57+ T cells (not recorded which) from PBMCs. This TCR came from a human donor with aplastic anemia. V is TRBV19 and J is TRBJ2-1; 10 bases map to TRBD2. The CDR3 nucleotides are TGTGCCAGTAGTCCCCTAGCGGGGGCCTACAATGAGCAGTTCTTC. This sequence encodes CASSPLAGAYNEQFF.